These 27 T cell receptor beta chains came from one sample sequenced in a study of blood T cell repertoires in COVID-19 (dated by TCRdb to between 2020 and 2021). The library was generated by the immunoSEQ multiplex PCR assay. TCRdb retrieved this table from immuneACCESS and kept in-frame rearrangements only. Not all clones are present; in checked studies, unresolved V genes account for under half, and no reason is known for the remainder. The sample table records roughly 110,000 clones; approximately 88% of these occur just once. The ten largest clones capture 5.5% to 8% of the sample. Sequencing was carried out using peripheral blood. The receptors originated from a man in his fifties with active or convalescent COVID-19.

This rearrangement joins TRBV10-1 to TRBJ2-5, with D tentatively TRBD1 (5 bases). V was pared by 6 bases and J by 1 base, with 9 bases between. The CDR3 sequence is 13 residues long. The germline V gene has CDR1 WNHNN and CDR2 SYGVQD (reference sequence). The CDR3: CASSRQSQETQYF. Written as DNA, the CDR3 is TGCGCCAGCAGCCGACAGAGCCAAGAGACCCAGTACTTC.

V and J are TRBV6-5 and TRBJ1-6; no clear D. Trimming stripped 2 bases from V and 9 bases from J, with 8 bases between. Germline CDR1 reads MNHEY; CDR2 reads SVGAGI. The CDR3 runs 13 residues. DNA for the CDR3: TGTGCCAGCAGTTACGAGGGCCTTTCACCCCTCCACTTT. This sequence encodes CASSYEGLSPLHF.

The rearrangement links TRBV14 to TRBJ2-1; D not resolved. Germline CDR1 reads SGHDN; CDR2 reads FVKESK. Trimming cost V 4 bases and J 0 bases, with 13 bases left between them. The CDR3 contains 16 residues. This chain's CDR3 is CASSLRVISSYNEQFF. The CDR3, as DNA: TGTGCCAGCAGCCTACGGGTCATTAGCTCCTACAATGAGCAGTTCTTC.

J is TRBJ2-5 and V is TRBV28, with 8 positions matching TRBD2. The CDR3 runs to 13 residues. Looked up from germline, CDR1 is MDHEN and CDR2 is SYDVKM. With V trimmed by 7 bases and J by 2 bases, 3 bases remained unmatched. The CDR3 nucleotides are TGTGCCAGCACCTTAGCGGGACAAGAGACCCAGTACTTC. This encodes CASTLAGQETQYF.

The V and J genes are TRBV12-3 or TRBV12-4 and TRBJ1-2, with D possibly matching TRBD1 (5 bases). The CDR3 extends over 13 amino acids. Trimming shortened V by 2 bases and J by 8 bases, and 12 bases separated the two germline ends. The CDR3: CASSLPGRRGYTF. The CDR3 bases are TGTGCCAGCAGTTTACCAGGGCGGAGAGGCTACACCTTC.

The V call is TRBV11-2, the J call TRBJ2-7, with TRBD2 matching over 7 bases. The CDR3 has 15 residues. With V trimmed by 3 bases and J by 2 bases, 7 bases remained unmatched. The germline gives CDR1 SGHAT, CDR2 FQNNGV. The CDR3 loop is CASSFSSGSTYEQYF. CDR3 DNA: TGTGCCAGCAGCTTCTCTAGCGGATCTACCTACGAGCAGTACTTC.

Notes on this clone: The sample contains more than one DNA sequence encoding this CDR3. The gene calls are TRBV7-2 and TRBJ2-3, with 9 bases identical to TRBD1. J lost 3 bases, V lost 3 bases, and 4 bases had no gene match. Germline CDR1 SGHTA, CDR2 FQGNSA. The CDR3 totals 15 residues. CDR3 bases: TGTGCCAGCAGCTTGGACAGGGGACTAACAGATACGCAGTATTTT. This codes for CASSLDRGLTDTQYF.

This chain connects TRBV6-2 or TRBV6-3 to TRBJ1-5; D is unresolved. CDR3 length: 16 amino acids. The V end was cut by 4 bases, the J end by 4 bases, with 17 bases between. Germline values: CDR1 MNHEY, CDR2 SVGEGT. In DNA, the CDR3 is TGTGCCAGCAGTTTGTGGGGTAGAGGAGGAAATCAGCCCCAGCATTTT. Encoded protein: CASSLWGRGGNQPQHF.

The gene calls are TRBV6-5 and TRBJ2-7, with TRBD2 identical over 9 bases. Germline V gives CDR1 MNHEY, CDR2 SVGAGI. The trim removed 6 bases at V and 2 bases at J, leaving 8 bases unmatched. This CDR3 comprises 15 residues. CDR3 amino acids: CASSQGVAGAYEQYF. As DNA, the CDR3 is TGTGCCAGCAGCCAGGGAGTAGCGGGAGCCTACGAGCAGTACTTC.

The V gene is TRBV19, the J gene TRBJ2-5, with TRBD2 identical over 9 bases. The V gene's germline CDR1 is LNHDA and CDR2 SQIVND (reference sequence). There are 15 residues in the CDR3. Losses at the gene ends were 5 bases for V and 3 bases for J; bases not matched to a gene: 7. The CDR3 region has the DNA TGTGCCAGTAGTCCTTGGCTAGCGGGAAAAGAGACCCAGTACTTC. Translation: CASSPWLAGKETQYF.

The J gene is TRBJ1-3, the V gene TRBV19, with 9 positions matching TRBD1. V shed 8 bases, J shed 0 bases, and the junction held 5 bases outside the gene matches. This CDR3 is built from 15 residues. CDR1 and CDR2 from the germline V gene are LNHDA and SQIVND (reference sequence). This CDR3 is CASSEGQGSGNTIYF. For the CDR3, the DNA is TGTGCCAGTTCCGAGGGACAGGGCTCTGGAAACACCATATATTTT.

The CDR3: CASSMAGLAQLHNEQFF. For the CDR3, the DNA is TGTGCCAGTAGTATGGCCGGACTAGCTCAGCTCCACAATGAGCAGTTCTTC. The gene calls are TRBV19 and TRBJ2-1; 8 positions agree with TRBD2. Germline CDR1 is LNHDA and CDR2 is SQIVND (reference sequence). The CDR3 has 17 amino acids. The V gene end was trimmed by 3 bases and the J gene end by 5 bases; junction bases not matched to a gene: 12. The full variable domain, rest sourced from reference TRBV19 and TRBJ2-1, is DGGITQSPKYLFRKEGQNVTLSCEQNLNHDAMYWYRQDPGQGLRLIYYSQIVNDFQKGDIAEGYSVSREKKESFPLTVTSAQKNPTAFYLCASSMAGLAQLHNEQFFGPGTRLTVL.

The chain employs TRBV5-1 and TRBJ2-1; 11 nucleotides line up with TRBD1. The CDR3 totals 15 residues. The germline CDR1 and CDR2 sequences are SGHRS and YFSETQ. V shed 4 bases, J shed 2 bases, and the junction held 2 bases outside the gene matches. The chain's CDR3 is CASSRTGGPYNEQFF. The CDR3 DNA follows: TGCGCCAGCAGCAGGACAGGGGGCCCCTACAATGAGCAGTTCTTC.

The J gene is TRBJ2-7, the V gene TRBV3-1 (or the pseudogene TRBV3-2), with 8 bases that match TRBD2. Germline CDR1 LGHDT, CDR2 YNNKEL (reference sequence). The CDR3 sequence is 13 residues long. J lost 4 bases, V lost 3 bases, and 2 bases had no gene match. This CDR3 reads CASSHRGGYEQYF. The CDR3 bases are TGTGCCAGCAGCCACCGGGGGGGGTACGAGCAGTACTTC.

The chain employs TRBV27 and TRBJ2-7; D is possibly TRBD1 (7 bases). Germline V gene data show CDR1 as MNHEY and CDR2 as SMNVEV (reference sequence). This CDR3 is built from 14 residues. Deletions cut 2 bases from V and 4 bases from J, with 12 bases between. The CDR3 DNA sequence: TGTGCCAGCAGTTTACAGGGGGGAGGTTACGAGCAGTACTTC. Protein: CASSLQGGGYEQYF.

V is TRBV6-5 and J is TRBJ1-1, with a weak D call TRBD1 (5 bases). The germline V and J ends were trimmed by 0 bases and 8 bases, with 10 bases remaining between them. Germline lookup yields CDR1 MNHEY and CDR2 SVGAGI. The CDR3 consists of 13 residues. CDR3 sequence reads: CASSYSRQREAFF. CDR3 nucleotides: TGTGCCAGCAGTTACTCTAGACAGAGAGAAGCTTTCTTT.

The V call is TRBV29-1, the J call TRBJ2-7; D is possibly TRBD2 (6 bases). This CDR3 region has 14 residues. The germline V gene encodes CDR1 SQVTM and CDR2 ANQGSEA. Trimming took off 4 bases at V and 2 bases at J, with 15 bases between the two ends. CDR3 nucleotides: TGCAGCGTTGTGGACCGGACTACCACCTACGAGCAGTACTTC. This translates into CSVVDRTTTYEQYF.

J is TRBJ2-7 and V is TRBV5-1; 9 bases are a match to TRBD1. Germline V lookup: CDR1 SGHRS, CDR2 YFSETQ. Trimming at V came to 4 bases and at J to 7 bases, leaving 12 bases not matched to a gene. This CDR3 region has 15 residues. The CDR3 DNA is TGCGCCAGCAGCGGTTACAGGGGGCTCTCCGAGGAGCAGTACTTC. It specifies CASSGYRGLSEEQYF.

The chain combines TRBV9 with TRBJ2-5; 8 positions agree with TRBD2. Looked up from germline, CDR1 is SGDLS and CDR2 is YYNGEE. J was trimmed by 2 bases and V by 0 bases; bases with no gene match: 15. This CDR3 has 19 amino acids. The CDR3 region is CASSVGGIQLAGLQETQYF. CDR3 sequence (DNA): TGTGCCAGCAGCGTAGGGGGGATTCAGCTAGCGGGCCTACAAGAGACCCAGTACTTC.

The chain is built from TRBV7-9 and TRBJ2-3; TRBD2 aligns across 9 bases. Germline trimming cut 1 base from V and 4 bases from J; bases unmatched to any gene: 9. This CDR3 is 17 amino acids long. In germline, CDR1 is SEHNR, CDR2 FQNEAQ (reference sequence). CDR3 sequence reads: CASSLDDSGSPADTQYF. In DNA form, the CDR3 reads TGTGCCAGCAGCTTAGATGATAGCGGGAGTCCTGCAGATACGCAGTATTTT.

CDR3 amino acids: CASSLNWRSGEQYF. CDR3 in DNA: TGCGCCAGCAGCCTAAACTGGAGGTCCGGCGAGCAGTACTTC. This chain connects TRBV4-3 to TRBJ2-7; possibly TRBD2 for D (5 bases). V was shortened by 4 bases and J by 6 bases, with 16 bases between the two germline ends. This CDR3 spans 14 amino acids. The germline V gene encodes CDR1 LGHNA and CDR2 YSLEER.

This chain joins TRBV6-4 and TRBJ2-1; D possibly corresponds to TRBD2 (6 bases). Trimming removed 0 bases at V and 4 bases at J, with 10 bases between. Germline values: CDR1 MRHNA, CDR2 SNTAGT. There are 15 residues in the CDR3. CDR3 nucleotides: TGTGCCAGCAGTGACTCGGCGGGAACGTACAATGAGCAGTTCTTC. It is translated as CASSDSAGTYNEQFF.

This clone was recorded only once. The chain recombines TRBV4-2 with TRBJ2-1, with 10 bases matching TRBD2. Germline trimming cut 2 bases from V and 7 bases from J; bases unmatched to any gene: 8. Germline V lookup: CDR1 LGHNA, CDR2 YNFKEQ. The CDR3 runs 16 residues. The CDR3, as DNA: TGTGCCAGCAGCCAAAAGCTAGCGGGAGAAGGGAATGAGCAGTTCTTC. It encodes CASSQKLAGEGNEQFF.

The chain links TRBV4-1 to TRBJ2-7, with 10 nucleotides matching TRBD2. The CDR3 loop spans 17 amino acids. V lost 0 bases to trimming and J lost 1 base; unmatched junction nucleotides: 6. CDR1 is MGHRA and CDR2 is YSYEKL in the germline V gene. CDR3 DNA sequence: TGCGCCAGCAGCCAAGATATAACTAGCGGGAAATCCTACGAGCAGTACTTC. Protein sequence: CASSQDITSGKSYEQYF.

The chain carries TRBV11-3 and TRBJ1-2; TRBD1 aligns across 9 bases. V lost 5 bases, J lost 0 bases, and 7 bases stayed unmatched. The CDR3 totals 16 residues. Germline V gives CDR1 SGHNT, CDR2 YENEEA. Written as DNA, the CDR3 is TGTGCCAGCAGCCGACAGGGGGTCCTTTCTAACTATGGCTACACCTTC. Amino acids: CASSRQGVLSNYGYTF.

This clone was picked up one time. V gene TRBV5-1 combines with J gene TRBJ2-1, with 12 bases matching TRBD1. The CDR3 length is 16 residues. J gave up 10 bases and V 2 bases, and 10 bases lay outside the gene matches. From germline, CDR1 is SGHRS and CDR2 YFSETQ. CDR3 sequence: CASSLGSGQGAYEQFF. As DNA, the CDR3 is TGCGCCAGCAGCTTAGGCTCGGGACAGGGGGCTTACGAGCAGTTCTTC.

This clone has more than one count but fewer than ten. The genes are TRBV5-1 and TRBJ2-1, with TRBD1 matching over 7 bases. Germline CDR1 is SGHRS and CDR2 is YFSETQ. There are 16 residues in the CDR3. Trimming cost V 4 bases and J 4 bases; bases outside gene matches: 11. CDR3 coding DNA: TGCGCCAGCAGCCTCGGGACAGAGAGGGTATACAATGAGCAGTTCTTC. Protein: CASSLGTERVYNEQFF.